This TCR beta chain was identified in a study of CD8 T cells in Susac syndrome. Overall study findings and caveats: The study conceded that its TCR sequencing and HLA analysis involved relatively few individuals.

Reverse transcription of about 0.5 to 1 ug RNA used random hexamers. TCR beta CDR3 was amplified by immunoSEQ multiplex PCR. This amplification extended across 54 Vbeta and 13 Jbeta segments. TCRdb reprocessed the immunoSEQ multiplex PCR reads via MiXCR and lists one record per CDR3 protein. The repertoire has some 150,000 distinct CDR3 sequences, nearly 97% of them found once; the top ten carry under 0.15%. The study sequenced TCR beta in blood CD8+ and CD4+ T cells. V lost 4 bases, J lost 6 bases, and 9 bases stayed unmatched. Per the germline V gene, CDR1 is SGHVS and CDR2 is FNYEAQ. The length of the CDR3 is 15 residues. As to this clonotype: Its target is unknown.

Sequenced sample: CD8+ T cells from PBMCs. The chain couples TRBV7-6 to TRBJ2-3, with 8 bases fitting TRBD1. The sequence was obtained from a human donor with multiple sclerosis. CDR3 sequence: CASSSPDRDRDTQYF. CDR3 sequence (DNA): TGTGCCAGCAGCTCCCCGGACAGGGATCGCGATACGCAGTATTTT.